The 23 T cell receptor beta chains below all came from one sample that was sequenced in a study of T cell repertoires in cytomegalovirus infection. TCRdb re-analysed the reads in MiXCR, keeping a single row per CDR3 protein. The repertoire includes 360,000 or so distinct CDR3 sequences, roughly 34% of them detected once, and around an eighth sits in the top ten. These receptors are not linked to any known antigen. Material: cultured PBMCs, obtained from culture after CMV antigen stimulation. Source of these receptors: a human donor in good health (CMV status not recorded). Some clones in this sample may be carry-over from other donors' samples.

V gene TRBV12-3 or TRBV12-4 combines with J gene TRBJ2-5; D uncertain. The CDR3 has 14 amino acids. Trimming pared 2 bases from V and 2 bases from J, leaving 9 bases between. CDR3 sequence (DNA): TGTGCCAGCAGTTTACAAGTATATCAAGAGACCCAGTACTTC. Translation gives CASSLQVYQETQYF.

V and J are TRBV24-1 and TRBJ2-2; 8 bases align to TRBD1. After removal of 7 bases from V and 3 bases from J, the junction contained 3 bases not matched to a gene. The CDR3 sequence is 14 residues long. Per the germline V gene, CDR1 is KGHDR and CDR2 is SFDVKD. The CDR3 loop is CATRGQAYTGELFF. The CDR3 coding sequence is TGTGCCACCAGGGGACAGGCATACACCGGGGAGCTGTTTTTT.

The V gene is TRBV7-2, the J gene TRBJ2-2; 8 bases map to TRBD2. The CDR3 runs to 15 residues. Germline trimming cut 10 bases from V and 1 base from J; bases unmatched to any gene: 8. Germline V gives CDR1 SGHTA, CDR2 FQGNSA. The CDR3 DNA follows: TGTGCCACCCGGGAGGGCCAGGGGAACACCGGGGAGCTGTTTTTT. As protein: CATREGQGNTGELFF. The variable domain in full, with the rest retrieved from reference TRBV7-2 and TRBJ2-2, is GAGVSQSPSNKVTEKGKDVELRCDPISGHTALYWYRQSLGQGLEFLIYFQGNSAPDKSGLPSDRFSAERTGGSVSTLTIQRTQQEDSAVYLCATREGQGNTGELFFGEGSRLTVL.

The V and J genes are TRBV19 and TRBJ2-1; maybe TRBD1 (5 bases). CDR3 length equals 16 residues. Germline CDR1 reads LNHDA; CDR2 reads SQIVND (reference sequence). V was clipped by 3 bases and J by 0 bases, with 12 bases between them. CDR3 nucleotide sequence: TGTGCCAGTAGTATCAGGCAGGGAAGCTCCTACAATGAGCAGTTCTTC. It codes for CASSIRQGSSYNEQFF.

There are a few counts of this clonotype. The V gene is TRBV7-2, the J gene TRBJ1-5; D gene uncertain. Germline loops: CDR1 SGHTA, CDR2 FQGNSA. V shed 0 bases and J shed 3 bases, with 6 bases lying between them. The CDR3 is 14 residues long. CDR3 nucleotide sequence: TGTGCCAGCAGCTTAGCCGGAGTCAATCAGCCCCAGCATTTT. Amino acids: CASSLAGVNQPQHF.

The CDR3 nucleotides read TGTGCCAGCACCCCCGGAGGGTTTCGTATAGATACGCAGTATTTT. It specifies CASTPGGFRIDTQYF. The rearrangement uses TRBV7-2 and TRBJ2-3; a weak D match, TRBD2 (6 bases). Germline assignment: CDR1 SGHTA and CDR2 FQGNSA. V was shortened by 7 bases and J by 5 bases, with 19 bases between the two germline ends. This CDR3 has 15 residues.

This clonotype was seen only a few times. This sequence joins TRBV7-2 and TRBJ1-6; TRBD1 agrees at 7 bases. Germline V gene data show CDR1 as SGHTA and CDR2 as FQGNSA. With V trimmed by 5 bases and J by 9 bases, 10 bases remained unmatched. This CDR3 contains 15 residues. This chain's CDR3 is CASSTGQAVTSPLHF. For the CDR3, the DNA is TGTGCCAGCAGCACTGGACAGGCGGTGACTTCACCCCTCCACTTT.

The chain has TRBV27 and TRBJ1-1; the D gene is possibly TRBD1 (6 bases). Between the trimmed V and J ends, which lost 6 bases and 3 bases, there was a span of 23 bases. Germline-derived CDR1 and CDR2 are MNHEY and SMNVEV (reference sequence). The CDR3 has 17 residues. CDR3 nucleotides: TGTGCCAGCAGCTTAGGGGCACAGGGTCGCGGGGACACTGAAGCTTTCTTT. It translates to CASSLGAQGRGDTEAFF.

The chain has TRBV11-3 and TRBJ1-1, with a possible D match to TRBD1 (5 bases). The CDR3 contains 13 residues. Germline V gives CDR1 SGHNT, CDR2 YENEEA. V gave up 8 bases and J gave up 0 bases, with 10 bases separating them. The CDR3 protein is CASAAGVNTEAFF. The CDR3 DNA is TGTGCCAGCGCGGCGGGGGTGAACACTGAAGCTTTCTTT. The full variable domain, in which reference TRBV11-3 and TRBJ1-1 provide the parts outside the CDR3, is EAGVVQSPRYKIIEKKQPVAFWCNPISGHNTLYWYLQNLGQGPELLIRYENEEAVDDSQLPKDRFSAERLKGVDSTLKIQPAELGDSAVYLCASAAGVNTEAFFGQGTRLTVV.

The chain uses TRBV5-4 and TRBJ2-1; D possibly corresponds to TRBD2 (5 bases). Germline lookup yields CDR1 SGHNT and CDR2 YYREEE (reference sequence). Trimming shortened V by 3 bases and J by 0 bases, and 10 bases separated the two germline ends. The length of the CDR3 is 15 residues. The CDR3 region has the DNA TGTGCCAGCAGCTGGAGCGGAACCTCCTACAATGAGCAGTTCTTC. Translating gives CASSWSGTSYNEQFF.

The chain links TRBV12-5 to TRBJ2-3; TRBD2 is a possible D gene (6 bases). CDR1 LGHNT and CDR2 FRNRAP come from the germline V gene. V lost 6 bases, J lost 4 bases, and 8 bases lay in between. CDR3 size: 12 residues. CDR3 sequence (DNA): TGTGCTAGTGGAACGGGAGCAGATACGCAGTATTTT. This translates into CASGTGADTQYF.

V is TRBV5-1 and J is TRBJ1-1; TRBD1 aligns across 7 bases. The CDR3 contains 13 residues. The trim removed 0 bases at V and 8 bases at J, leaving 4 bases unmatched. Germline lookup yields CDR1 SGHRS and CDR2 YFSETQ. CDR3 bases: TGCGCCAGCAGCTTGGGACAGGGTTACGAAGCTTTCTTT. This codes for CASSLGQGYEAFF.

For the CDR3, the DNA is TGCAGTGCTAGAGAGCGCGGCCGCTTCAATGAGCAGTTCTTC. This sequence encodes CSARERGRFNEQFF. The V gene is TRBV20-1, the J gene TRBJ2-1; no definite D call. The V gene lost 0 bases and the J gene lost 6 bases, with 12 bases spanning the gap. The germline gives CDR1 DFQATT, CDR2 SNEGSKA (reference sequence). The CDR3 has 14 residues.

This clonotype was seen at least ten times. The chain carries TRBV29-1 and TRBJ1-1; no definite D call. Germline lookup yields CDR1 SQVTM and CDR2 ANQGSEA. V shed 4 bases and J shed 1 base, with 10 bases lying between them. This CDR3 has 13 amino acids. Here the CDR3 DNA reads TGCAGCGTTGTGGCGCAGCAGAACACTGAAGCTTTCTTT. It encodes CSVVAQQNTEAFF. Variable domain in full (rest from reference TRBV29-1 and TRBJ1-1): SAVISQKPSRDICQRGTSLTIQCQVDSQVTMMFWYRQQPGQSLTLIATANQGSEATYESGFVIDKFPISRPNLTFSTLTVSNMSPEDSSIYLCSVVAQQNTEAFFGQGTRLTVV.

This sequence joins TRBV4-3 and TRBJ1-2; D might be TRBD1 (6 bases). Germline CDR1 is LGHNA and CDR2 is YSLEER. Between the trimmed V and J ends, which lost 0 bases and 7 bases, there was a span of 15 bases. The CDR3 spans 15 residues. DNA for the CDR3: TGCGCCAGCAGCCAAGATTCCAGGGGACTGCGTGGCTACACCTTC. This gives the protein CASSQDSRGLRGYTF.

CDR3 nucleotides: TGTGCCAGCAGCTTTTCGGGGACCCATGAGCAGTTCTTC. Its translation is CASSFSGTHEQFF. This chain connects TRBV7-4 to TRBJ2-1; perhaps D is TRBD1 or TRBD2 (5 bases each). The germline V gene encodes CDR1 SGHVT and CDR2 SQSDAQ. V was pared by 3 bases and J by 8 bases, with 11 bases between. The CDR3 totals 13 residues.

This clonotype is a singleton in its sample. The V and J genes are TRBV20-1 and TRBJ2-5, with 11 positions matching TRBD2. After removal of 4 bases from V and 4 bases from J, the junction contained 5 bases not matched to a gene. The length of the CDR3 is 14 residues. Germline V gene sequence: CDR1 DFQATT, CDR2 SNEGSKA (reference sequence). CDR3 in DNA: TGCAGTGCTACACTTACTAGCGGGGGAGAGACCCAGTACTTC. Translating it yields CSATLTSGGETQYF.

The V and J genes are TRBV20-1 and TRBJ1-2; 7 bases agree with TRBD1. CDR3 length equals 14 residues. Germline loops: CDR1 DFQATT, CDR2 SNEGSKA (reference sequence). DNA of the CDR3: TGCAGACTCGGACAGGAAGTATCTAACTATGGCTACACCTTC. As protein: CRLGQEVSNYGYTF.

Worth noting for this clonotype: Its ends do not fully match the called genes, so a read error is possible. The chain joins TRBV12-3 or TRBV12-4 to TRBJ2-1, with a tentative D call TRBD2 (6 bases). The CDR3 totals 16 residues. Here the CDR3 DNA reads TGTGCCAGTTGGCCCACGGCGGGACTCTCCTACAATGTGCAGTTCTTC. Residues: CASWPTAGLSYNVQFF.

The rearrangement links TRBV6-2 or TRBV6-3 to TRBJ1-6; D is unclear. The CDR3 runs 15 residues. Germline V lookup: CDR1 MNHEY, CDR2 SVGEGT. V lost 2 bases and J 10 bases, leaving 15 bases between the germline ends. The CDR3 region is CASSYRRFSGSPLHF. As DNA, the CDR3 is TGTGCCAGCAGTTACCGGAGGTTTTCAGGATCACCCCTCCACTTT.

In this sample, this clonotype turned up a few times. The chain combines TRBV19 with TRBJ2-1; D uncertain. Per the germline V gene, CDR1 is LNHDA and CDR2 is SQIVND (reference sequence). Trimming stripped 5 bases from V and 6 bases from J, with 8 bases between. The CDR3 extends over 12 amino acids. As DNA, the CDR3 is TGTGCCAGTAGTCGGTCTGGCAATGAGCAGTTCTTC. Protein: CASSRSGNEQFF. Variable domain in full (rest from reference TRBV19 and TRBJ2-1): DGGITQSPKYLFRKEGQNVTLSCEQNLNHDAMYWYRQDPGQGLRLIYYSQIVNDFQKGDIAEGYSVSREKKESFPLTVTSAQKNPTAFYLCASSRSGNEQFFGPGTRLTVL.

This clonotype was found a few times. This chain connects TRBV7-9 to TRBJ2-1; D is uncertain. Trimming shortened V by 3 bases and J by 7 bases, and 10 bases separated the two germline ends. CDR1 is SEHNR, CDR2 FQNEAQ, per germline (reference sequence). The CDR3 is 13 residues long. The CDR3 region has the DNA TGTGCCAGCAGCTTTCAGGACGTAAATGAGCAGTTCTTC. Protein: CASSFQDVNEQFF.

A few counts support this clonotype. The chain is built from TRBV7-6 and TRBJ2-7; D ambiguous. The V and J ends lost 1 base and 5 bases respectively, with 12 bases between them. In germline, CDR1 is SGHVS, CDR2 FNYEAQ. The CDR3 length is 14 residues. CDR3 amino acids: CASSLERGRDEQYF. The CDR3 nucleotides read TGTGCCAGCAGCTTAGAACGAGGTCGGGACGAGCAGTACTTC.